The 13 T cell receptor beta chains below all came from one sample that was sequenced in a study of shared clonotypes between healthy human individuals. Terminally differentiated effector memory CD45RA+ cells were excluded from the naive CD8 cells, which were CD45RO-negative and positively selected for CCR7. Measured with immunoSEQ multiplex PCR; TCRdb has only the in-frame clones, and not every one. The table lists hundreds of thousands of clones, about 95% of them singletons. Specimen: naive CD8+ T cells sorted from blood. These receptors all come from a young woman in good health.

V and J are TRBV27 and TRBJ1-2, with D possibly TRBD1 on 5 matching bases. CDR1 is MNHEY, CDR2 SMNVEV, per germline (reference sequence). This CDR3 contains 12 residues. V shed 5 bases and J shed 5 bases, with 9 bases lying between them. CDR3 sequence: CASSPRGYGYTF. CDR3 DNA sequence: TGTGCCAGCAGTCCCCGGGGGTATGGCTACACCTTC.

The chain joins TRBV11-1 to TRBJ2-2; D call uncertain. This CDR3 comprises 13 residues. The V gene lost 10 bases and the J gene lost 4 bases, with 13 bases spanning the gap. The germline V gene has CDR1 SGHAT and CDR2 FQDESV (reference sequence). In DNA form, the CDR3 reads TGTGCCATCCCTGGAGTGCCCACCGGGGAGCTGTTTTTT. This sequence encodes CAIPGVPTGELFF. Using reference TRBV11-1 and TRBJ2-2 for the parts outside the CDR3, the full variable domain is EAEVAQSPRYKITEKSQAVAFWCDPISGHATLYWYRQILGQGPELLVQFQDESVVDDSQLPKDRFSAERLKGVDSTLKIQPAELGDSAMYLCAIPGVPTGELFFGEGSRLTVL.

The gene calls are TRBV2 and TRBJ2-7; possible D gene TRBD1, 6 bases. Trimming took off 7 bases at V and 3 bases at J, with 10 bases between the two ends. Germline V gives CDR1 SNHLY, CDR2 FYNNEI. This CDR3 is built from 12 residues. The DNA of the CDR3 is TGTGCCAGCATGGCAGGGGACTACGAGCAGTACTTC. Translation: CASMAGDYEQYF.

CDR3 loop: CASSPSGSLAYEQYF. As DNA, the CDR3 is TGTGCCAGCAGCCCCTCCGGATCACTAGCCTACGAGCAGTACTTC. The rearrangement links TRBV9 to TRBJ2-7; tentative D call: TRBD2 (5 bases). CDR1 and CDR2 (germline): SGDLS, YYNGEE. Trimming took off 4 bases at V and 2 bases at J, with 16 bases between the two ends. The CDR3 sequence is 15 residues long.

The chain has TRBV7-9 and TRBJ1-2, with D possibly matching TRBD1 (5 bases). The CDR3 contains 14 residues. The V end lost 7 bases, the J end lost 5 bases, and 17 bases lay between the germline ends. CDR1 is SEHNR, CDR2 FQNEAQ, per germline (reference sequence). The CDR3 DNA follows: TGTGCCAGCACCGTCAGGGACTATAATTATGGCTACACCTTC. Translated: CASTVRDYNYGYTF.

J is TRBJ2-7 and V is TRBV28, with D maybe TRBD1 (6 bases). The CDR3 is 17 residues long. Germline V CDR1 and CDR2: MDHEN, SYDVKM. Trimming removed 6 bases from V and 2 bases from J, with 23 bases in between. CDR3 nucleotides: TGTGCCAGCAGCCCGATTGGGACATCCTACTACGCCTACGAGCAGTACTTC. Its translation is CASSPIGTSYYAYEQYF.

The table lists this clone with a count of one. The genes are TRBV30 and TRBJ2-7; D may be TRBD2 (6 bases). Trimming left V 0 bases short and J 3 bases short, with 12 bases between. The length of the CDR3 is 14 residues. Germline CDR1 GTSNPN, CDR2 SVGIG (reference sequence). CDR3: CAWSVVAEFYEQYF. CDR3 sequence (DNA): TGTGCCTGGAGTGTCGTAGCGGAATTCTACGAGCAGTACTTC.

The chain joins TRBV14 to TRBJ2-1, with a possible D match to TRBD2 (5 bases). V gave up 4 bases and J gave up 0 bases, with 10 bases separating them. Germline lookup yields CDR1 SGHDN and CDR2 FVKESK. The length of the CDR3 is 15 residues. The CDR3 spells CASSPTRSSYNEQFF. The DNA for the CDR3 is TGTGCCAGCAGCCCCACTAGAAGCTCCTACAATGAGCAGTTCTTC.

The V gene is TRBV14, the J gene TRBJ2-5, with 8 bases fitting TRBD2. Germline CDR1 reads SGHDN; CDR2 reads FVKESK. V lost 1 base and J lost 4; bases outside the gene matches: 8. This CDR3 comprises 16 residues. CDR3 nucleotides: TGTGCCAGCAGCCAAGTTGAACTAGCGGAAATAGAGACCCAGTACTTC. This encodes CASSQVELAEIETQYF.

The DNA of the CDR3 is TGTGCCAGCCGGGAGAACCCCACTAGCACAGATACGCAGTATTTT. Amino acid sequence: CASRENPTSTDTQYF. J is TRBJ2-3 and V is TRBV28; the D gene is possibly TRBD2 (6 bases). The CDR3 has 15 amino acids. Deletions cut 8 bases from V and 0 bases from J, with 15 bases between. The germline V gene encodes CDR1 MDHEN and CDR2 SYDVKM.

Turning to this clone: This specimen includes other DNA sequences encoding the same CDR3. The chain uses TRBV28 and TRBJ2-7; tentative D call: TRBD1 (5 bases). Deletions cut 8 bases from V and 3 bases from J, with 11 bases between. Germline loops: CDR1 MDHEN, CDR2 SYDVKM. The CDR3 consists of 12 residues. CDR3 bases: TGTGCCAGCGGGGATAGGGGCTACGAGCAGTACTTC. The encoded protein is CASGDRGYEQYF.

V gene TRBV5-8 combines with J gene TRBJ2-5, with D perhaps matching TRBD1 (6 bases). The assigned J gene may be wrong: the sequence end matches TRBJ2-7 better. The CDR3 is 14 amino acids. The germline V gene has CDR1 SGHTS and CDR2 YDEGEE. CDR3 sequence reads: CASSLGDTRYEQYF. Here the CDR3 DNA reads TGTGCCAGCAGCTTGGGGGACACCCGCTACGAGCAGTACTTC.

The V call is TRBV2, the J call TRBJ2-7; weak D call: TRBD2 (5 bases). The V end was cut by 6 bases, the J end by 5 bases, with 20 bases between. From germline, CDR1 is SNHLY and CDR2 FYNNEI. This CDR3 spans 15 amino acids. CDR3 sequence: CASSRGGRSLDEQYF. As DNA, the CDR3 is TGTGCCAGCAGCCGGGGTGGTAGGAGCCTCGACGAGCAGTACTTC.